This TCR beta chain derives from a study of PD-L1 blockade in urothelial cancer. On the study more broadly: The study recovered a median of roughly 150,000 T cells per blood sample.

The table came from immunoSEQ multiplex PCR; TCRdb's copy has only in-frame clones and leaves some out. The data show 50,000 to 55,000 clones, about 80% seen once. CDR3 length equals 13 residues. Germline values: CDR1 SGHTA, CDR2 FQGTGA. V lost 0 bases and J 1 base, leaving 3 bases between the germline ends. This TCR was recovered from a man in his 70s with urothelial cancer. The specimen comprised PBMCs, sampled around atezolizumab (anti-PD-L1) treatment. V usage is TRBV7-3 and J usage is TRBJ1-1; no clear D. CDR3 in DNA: TGTGCCAGCAGCTTAACCAGGAACACTGAAGCTTTCTTT. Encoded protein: CASSLTRNTEAFF.